A selection of T cell receptor beta chains follows, all from one sample in a study of tumor-infiltrating lymphocytes in primary liver carcinoma. TCRdb called the multiplex PCR reads again in MiXCR, with one record for every CDR3 protein. This table has 300,000 to 400,000 distinct CDR3 sequences, 65% appearing once. Sequenced material: peripheral blood. These receptors were taken from a man in his forties with primary liver carcinoma and hepatitis B virus infection. CDR3s include the opening cysteine and the closing phenylalanine or tryptophan. Each record gives: CDR3 DNA, CDR3 protein, clone size, V gene, D gene, J gene. The D gene is left open where the match is weak. Not every row has a clone size; where given, it reads once, few, many or a size class.

TGCGCCAGCAGCCAAGTCCTACAGGGGAGCAAACAGCCCCACCATTTT CASSQVLQGSKQPHHF . TRBV4-1 TRBD1 TRBJ1-5
TGTGCCAGCAGCTCGCGCTTTTCACCCCTCCACTTT CASSSRFSPLHF many TRBV11-2 . TRBJ1-6
TGTGCCAGCACCCGGGAGGGGGGCTTTGCGCCCCAGCATTTT CASTREGGFAPQHF many TRBV6-1 . TRBJ1-5
TGTGCCAGCAGCTTTTTGGGGAATGAGCAGTTCTTC CASSFLGNEQFF many TRBV11-3 . TRBJ2-1
TGTGCCAGCAGCCCAACTAGAGCTCAAGAGACCCAGTACTTC CASSPTRAQETQYF many TRBV11-1 . TRBJ2-5
TGTGCCAGCAGGGACGCACAGGGGACCAATCAGCCCCAGCATTTT CASRDAQGTNQPQHF few TRBV28 TRBD1 TRBJ1-5
TGTGCCAGCAGCCCGACGACTAGCGGGCATGAGCAGTTCTTC CASSPTTSGHEQFF . TRBV7-9 TRBD2 TRBJ2-1
TGCGCCAGCAGTGACCCGACTAGCGGAGGAAGCTCCTACAATGAGCAGTTCTTC CASSDPTSGGSSYNEQFF many TRBV10-2 TRBD2 TRBJ2-1
TGTGCCTGCAGTGAAGTGGATCTGGAATCACCCCTCCACTTT CACSEVDLESPLHF . TRBV6-1 . TRBJ1-6
TGCAGCGTTACCGACCCCTTCTACGAGCAGTACTTC CSVTDPFYEQYF . TRBV29-1 . TRBJ2-7
TGTGCCAGCAGTCCGCCGGATGCCTACCTCCCGTACTTC CASSPPDAYLPYF few TRBV28 . TRBJ2-5
TGTGCCAGCACCACTGGGCAGACCAATCAGCCCCAGCATTTT CASTTGQTNQPQHF . TRBV5-6 . TRBJ1-5
TGTGCCAGCAGCCTCCGAGCGGGGGGTATACAGTCTGGGGCCAACGTCCTGACTTTC CASSLRAGGIQSGANVLTF . TRBV6-5 TRBD2 TRBJ2-6
TGCGCCAGCAGTCAGGGCAGGGAGTATCCACCCCTCCACTTT CASSQGREYPPLHF . TRBV5-1 . TRBJ1-6
TGTGCCAGCAGCTCCGCAGGTACCTACAGTGAGCAGTTCTTC CASSSAGTYSEQFF . TRBV11-2 . TRBJ2-1
TGTGCCAGCAGCACCCCTTCAAGGGGGACCCAGTACTTC CASSTPSRGTQYF few TRBV28 . TRBJ2-5
TGTACCAGCAGCTCCGGGATTAGCGGGTCCCATGGGGAGTTCTTC CTSSSGISGSHGEFF . TRBV5-5 TRBD2 TRBJ2-1
TGTGCCAGCAGCTTAGATTCGTGTCCCCAATACTTC CASSLDSCPQYF . TRBV11-2 . TRBJ2-5
TGCGCCAGCAGCCAAGATGCAGCAACTAATGAAAAACTGTTTTTT CASSQDAATNEKLFF few TRBV4-3 . TRBJ1-4
TGTGCCAGCAGCTTAAGAACAGGGGTTGTAAGACTGTTTTTT CASSLRTGVVRLFF . TRBV11-2 TRBD1 TRBJ1-4
TGTGCCAGCTCCCCTAGGGCAGGGGAGAATGAGCAGTTCTTC CASSPRAGENEQFF many TRBV11-2 . TRBJ2-1
TGTGGAAGCAGCCAGAGGCGAAAGGGGCATTCGGACGAGCAGTACTTC CGSSQRRKGHSDEQYF . TRBV11-2 . TRBJ2-7
TGTGCAAGTAGCTTAGGGTGGCGGGAGAAGAGCGAGCAGTACTTC CASSLGWREKSEQYF . TRBV11-2 TRBD2 TRBJ2-7
TGTGCCAGCAGCCGGGGTTGGGGAGGTTACGAGACCCAGTACTTC CASSRGWGGYETQYF many TRBV6-6 . TRBJ2-5
TGTGCCAGCAGTCCACCACCTGGACAGCGGGGATACGAGCAGTACTTC CASSPPPGQRGYEQYF . TRBV28 . TRBJ2-7
TGTGCCAGCAGGGAAAATGGGGGCACTGAAGCTTTCTTT CASRENGGTEAFF few TRBV6-5 . TRBJ1-1
TGTGCCAGTAGCTCGGACACCGGGACTAGAGTCGGTAAGCAGTTCTTC CASSSDTGTRVGKQFF . TRBV11-1 TRBD2 TRBJ2-1
TGTGCCAGCAGCATGACAGAGACCCAGAACTATGGCTACACCTTC CASSMTETQNYGYTF . TRBV5-4 . TRBJ1-2
TGTGCTAGCAGTGGATTAGGCGGGAGTGTCGAAGAGACCCAGTACTTC CASSGLGGSVEETQYF . TRBV6-1 TRBD2 TRBJ2-5
TGTGCCAGCAGTCCCTATCCGGGACGCGTTGATGACTACACCTTC CASSPYPGRVDDYTF . TRBV5-5 . TRBJ1-2
TGCGCCTGCAGCTTAGATTCCCTAAGACCCTACAAAGAGCAGTTCTTC CACSLDSLRPYKEQFF . TRBV11-2 . TRBJ2-1
TGTGCCAGCAGCCTGATGATCTCTGGGGCCGACGTCCTGACTTTC CASSLMISGADVLTF . TRBV5-5 . TRBJ2-6
TGTGCCAGCAACACCGGGACAGGGTTCTACGAGCAGTACTTC CASNTGTGFYEQYF . TRBV28 TRBD1 TRBJ2-7
TGTGCCAGCAGTTACCGATGGGGCGCGGGGATGTTTTTT CASSYRWGAGMFF few TRBV6-5 . TRBJ1-4
TGCACCAGTAGGACTAGCGGAGATCAAGAGACCCAGTACTTC CTSRTSGDQETQYF . TRBV10-2 TRBD2 TRBJ2-5
TGCAGCGTTGAACTAGTGGTAATCAAAAACATTCAGTACTTC CSVELVVIKNIQYF . TRBV29-1 . TRBJ2-4
TGTGCCAGCAGCCAAGACCGGGGACTAGTATCCGAGCAGTACTTC CASSQDRGLVSEQYF many TRBV4-2 TRBD2 TRBJ2-7
TGTGCCGGCTCCGACAGGGACGACTCACCCCCCCACTTT CAGSDRDDSPPHF . TRBV12-3/TRBV12-4 TRBD1 TRBJ1-6
TGTGCCAGCAGCTCGGCGGCAGGGAGAGAGACCCAGTACTTC CASSSAAGRETQYF . TRBV5-6 . TRBJ2-5
TGTGCCAGCAGCCAAGATTTCAGTAGCGAGCAGTACTTC CASSQDFSSEQYF many TRBV4-2 . TRBJ2-7
TGTACCAGCAGCTTTCCGGGGAGCCTCCAAGAGACCCATTACTTC CTSSFPGSLQETHYF . TRBV11-1 . TRBJ2-5
TGTGTCAGAAGCTTAGGCGAGTACGAGCAGTACTTC CVRSLGEYEQYF . TRBV11-2 . TRBJ2-7
TGTGCCAACAGCTTAGGGACCCCATACCTCGAGCGGTACTTC CANSLGTPYLERYF . TRBV11-2 . TRBJ2-7
TGCGCCAGCAGCTTGGTTCCTAGCGGGGAACACAATGAGCAGTTCTTC CASSLVPSGEHNEQFF . TRBV5-1 TRBD2 TRBJ2-1
TGTGCCAGCAGTTACCAACGGGGGGACACTGAGGCTTTCTTT CASSYQRGDTEAFF once TRBV6-5 . TRBJ1-1
TGTGCCAGCAGTTACACCAAAAACAGGCGGGGTAATTCACCCCTCCACTTT CASSYTKNRRGNSPLHF few TRBV6-5 . TRBJ1-6
TGTGCCAGCAGCCGGCGAATCGACAATGAGCAGTTCTTC CASSRRIDNEQFF few TRBV28 . TRBJ2-1
TGTGCCAGCAGTCACCGGACGTATAATTATAGCTACACCTTC CASSHRTYNYSYTF . TRBV12-3/TRBV12-4 . TRBJ1-2
TGTGCCAGCAGCCGGACGTGGGCGGGCACAGATACGCAGTATTTT CASSRTWAGTDTQYF . TRBV11-2 . TRBJ2-3
TGTGCCAGTAGCCAAGACGACAGGAATGAAAAACTGCTTTTT CASSQDDRNEKLLF . TRBV4-2 . TRBJ1-4
TGCGCCAGCAATGAAAACAGGGGGCTCGAGCAGTACTTC CASNENRGLEQYF . TRBV10-1 TRBD1 TRBJ2-7
TGCGCCAACAGCCGAGATCGAACAGGTGCCACCCACGAGCAGTACTTC CANSRDRTGATHEQYF . TRBV4-1 . TRBJ2-7
TGCAGCGTCTTTGCCCGACTAGCGGACAATGAGCAGTTCTTC CSVFARLADNEQFF many TRBV29-1 TRBD2 TRBJ2-1